The present TCR beta chain was sequenced within a study of CD8 T cell repertoires and HIV-1 epitope variants. Study-wide background: T cells were stimulated with Twenty-five Gag and Nef peptides separately. Controls were a CMV, EBV and flu pool, Ebola AY9, and no peptide. Epitopes were three Gag families plus Nef HW9 and YT9.

This CDR3 has 17 residues. V shed 5 bases and J 6 bases; nucleotides not matched to a gene: 18. The V gene's germline CDR1 is MDHEN and CDR2 SYDVKM. Only in-frame clones appear in the TCRdb table, and some are missing; sequencing was by immunoSEQ multiplex PCR. The sample lists over 5,000 clones; over 60% were seen once. A remark on this clone: Its antigen is still unknown.

The chain uses TRBV28 and TRBJ1-2, with 7 nucleotides matching TRBD1. This TCR was sampled from a male donor with HIV. Source material: cultured CD8+ T cells derived from PBMCs. DNA of the CDR3: TGTGCCAGCAGTCCCCGACAGGGAGGGCGTAGGGTGCATGGCTACACCTTC. It specifies CASSPRQGGRRVHGYTF.